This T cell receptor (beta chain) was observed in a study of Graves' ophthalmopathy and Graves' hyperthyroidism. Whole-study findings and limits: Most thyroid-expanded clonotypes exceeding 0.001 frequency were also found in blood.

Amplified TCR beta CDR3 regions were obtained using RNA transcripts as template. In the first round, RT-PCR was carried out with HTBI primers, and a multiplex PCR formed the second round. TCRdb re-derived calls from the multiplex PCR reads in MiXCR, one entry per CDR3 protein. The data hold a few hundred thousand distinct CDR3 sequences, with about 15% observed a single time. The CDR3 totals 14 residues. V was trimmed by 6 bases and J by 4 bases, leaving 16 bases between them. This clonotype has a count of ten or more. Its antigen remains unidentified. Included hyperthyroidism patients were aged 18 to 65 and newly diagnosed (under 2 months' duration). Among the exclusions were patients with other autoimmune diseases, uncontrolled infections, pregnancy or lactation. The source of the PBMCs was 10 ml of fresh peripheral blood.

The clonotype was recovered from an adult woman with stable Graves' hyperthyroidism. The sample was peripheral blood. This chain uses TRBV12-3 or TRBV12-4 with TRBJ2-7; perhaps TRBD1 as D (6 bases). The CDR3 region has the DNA TGTGCCAGCAGACGCGCCGGGACACATTACGAGCAGTACTTC. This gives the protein CASRRAGTHYEQYF.